Listed here are 10 T cell receptor beta chains from one sample, sequenced in a study of cytomegalovirus exposure and HLA in healthy donors (dated by TCRdb to the late 2010s). Library method: the immunoSEQ multiplex PCR assay. The multiplex PCR relied on a mix of 60 forward primers for TCR Vbeta segments and 13 reverse primers for TCR Jbeta segments. As stored in TCRdb, this immuneACCESS dataset retains in-frame rearrangements with V and J assigned. A fraction of the clones does not appear; measured against another copy, unresolved V genes explain less than half of the discrepancy, and the remainder lacks a known reason. The sample table shows 100,000 to 150,000 clones, and 74% are seen once. Roughly 4.1% of the sample rests with the top ten. The sample was PBMCs. The receptors derive from a woman between 45 and 60 years old in good health and CMV-seropositive.

The chain joins TRBV6-5 to TRBJ2-5; 11 bases are a match to TRBD2. Germline CDR1 is MNHEY and CDR2 is SVGAGI. With 6 bases clipped from V and 5 bases from J, the junction kept 8 bases outside the gene matches. This CDR3 has 15 residues. The CDR3 loop reads CASRALAGGGETQYF. As DNA, the CDR3 is TGTGCCAGCAGAGCCCTAGCGGGGGGCGGGGAGACCCAGTACTTC.

CDR3 region: CASSDRGEQYF. The CDR3 DNA follows: TGTGCCAGCAGTGACCGAGGGGAGCAGTACTTC. The V gene is TRBV2, the J gene TRBJ2-7; D might be TRBD2 (5 bases). Germline values: CDR1 SNHLY, CDR2 FYNNEI. The CDR3 loop spans 11 amino acids. Between the trimmed V and J ends, which lost 3 bases and 7 bases, there was a span of 7 bases.

This clone was picked up a small number of times. V usage is TRBV6-5 and J usage is TRBJ1-2; D is perhaps TRBD1 (5 bases). Germline V gene lookup returns CDR1 MNHEY and CDR2 SVGAGI. The V end was cut by 0 bases, the J end by 5 bases, with 13 bases between. The CDR3 covers 15 residues. The CDR3 DNA sequence: TGTGCCAGCAGTTACTCGGGGGAGGGGACTTATGGCTACACCTTC. Protein: CASSYSGEGTYGYTF.

The DNA of the CDR3 is TGCGCCAGCAGCTTGGGGGTGGGCCCCTACGAGCAGTACTTC. Its translation: CASSLGVGPYEQYF. This sequence joins TRBV5-1 and TRBJ2-7; D is ambiguous. The ends were cut back, 0 bases at V and 2 bases at J, with 9 bases in the middle. The CDR3 has 14 amino acids. CDR1 and CDR2 from the germline V gene are SGHRS and YFSETQ.

This clone was recorded only once. The chain couples TRBV7-8 to TRBJ2-2; 11 nucleotides agree with TRBD2. V lost 5 bases and J lost 3; bases outside the gene matches: 8. The CDR3 runs to 17 residues. CDR1 is SGHVS and CDR2 is FQNEAQ in the germline V gene. As DNA, the CDR3 is TGTGCCAGCAGCCCACCAATAGCGGGGGGGGACACCGGGGAGCTGTTTTTT. Its protein product is CASSPPIAGGDTGELFF.

This rearrangement joins TRBV6-5 to TRBJ1-2, with D possibly TRBD1 on 6 matching bases. Germline assignment: CDR1 MNHEY and CDR2 SVGAGI. V dropped 2 bases and J dropped 2 bases, with 9 bases sitting between them. The CDR3 totals 14 residues. CDR3 residues: CASSYAGANYGYTF. The CDR3 bases are TGTGCCAGCAGTTACGCAGGGGCAAACTATGGCTACACCTTC.

The genes are TRBV6-6 and TRBJ1-2; 12 bases agree with TRBD1. V lost 6 bases and J lost 7; bases outside the gene matches: 12. The CDR3 loop spans 16 amino acids. Germline lookup yields CDR1 MNHNY and CDR2 SVGAGI (reference sequence). Here the CDR3 reads CASSQPGTGGRGGYTF. Written as DNA, the CDR3 is TGTGCCAGCAGCCAACCCGGGACAGGGGGCAGGGGTGGCTACACCTTC.

V and J are TRBV30 and TRBJ2-1, with 13 bases identical to TRBD2. The V gene's germline CDR1 is GTSNPN and CDR2 SVGIG (reference sequence). The CDR3 extends over 15 amino acids. Trimming took 3 bases from V and 6 from J; bases not matched to a gene: 5. CDR3 sequence: CAWSSTSGGFNEQFF. The CDR3 bases are TGTGCCTGGAGCTCGACTAGCGGGGGGTTCAATGAGCAGTTCTTC.

The rearrangement links TRBV5-5 to TRBJ2-2; possible D gene TRBD1, 5 bases. The J call is in doubt because the DNA end fits TRBJ1-3 better. Germline CDR1 SGHKS, CDR2 YYEKEE (reference sequence). The CDR3 length is 14 residues. DNA of the CDR3: TGTGCCAGCAGCTTGTCCCAGGGAAGGAACACCATATATTTT. This sequence encodes CASSLSQGRNTIYF.

The chain is built from TRBV7-6 and TRBJ1-4; 7 positions match TRBD1. Unmatched junction bases numbered 9, after V lost 5 bases and J lost 0 bases. The CDR3 is made up of 17 amino acids. CDR1 and CDR2 (germline): SGHVS, FNYEAQ. This chain's CDR3 is CASSMRGGQATNEKLFF. The CDR3 bases are TGTGCCAGCAGCATGAGAGGGGGCCAAGCAACTAATGAAAAACTGTTTTTT. The full variable domain, its missing parts supplied by reference TRBV7-6 and TRBJ1-4, is GAGVSQSPRYKVTKRGQDVALRCDPISGHVSLYWYRQALGQGPEFLTYFNYEAQQDKSGLPNDRFSAERPEGSISTLTIQRTEQRDSAMYRCASSMRGGQATNEKLFFGSGTQLSVL.